A selection of T cell receptor beta chains follows, all from one sample in a study of early T cells in non-severe SARS-CoV-2 infection. TCRdb re-called the 5' RACE reads through MiXCR, storing one row per CDR3 protein. The data contain almost 30,000 distinct CDR3 sequences, around 5.7% of them singletons. Sequences were obtained from whole blood. Every receptor here comes from an adult who was a healthcare worker with PCR-confirmed SARS-CoV-2 infection or an uninfected control (not recorded which). Both conserved end residues are part of each CDR3. The D gene is left open where the match is weak. Part of the rows lack a size; the others show once, few, many or a class for expanded clones.

len: 14
abundance: many
j_gene: TRBJ1-3
v_gene: TRBV6-5
d_gene: TRBD1
CDR3aa: CASSPRDRGHTIYF
CDR3nt: TGTGCCAGCAGTCCCCGGGACAGGGGACACACCATATATTTT

len: 13
abundance: many
j_gene: TRBJ2-7
v_gene: TRBV6-2/TRBV6-3
d_gene: .
CDR3aa: CASSYGGSYEQYF
CDR3nt: TGTGCCAGCAGTTACGGGGGGTCCTACGAGCAGTACTTC

len: 17
abundance: many
j_gene: TRBJ1-5
v_gene: TRBV12-3/TRBV12-4
d_gene: TRBD1
CDR3aa: CASSLQGGGGSNQPQHF
CDR3nt: TGTGCCAGCAGTCTACAGGGGGGAGGAGGGAGCAATCAGCCCCAGCATTTT

len: 12
abundance: many
j_gene: TRBJ2-3
v_gene: TRBV29-1
d_gene: TRBD1
CDR3aa: CSADRSTDTQYF
CDR3nt: TGCAGTGCGGACAGGAGCACAGATACGCAGTATTTT

len: 13
abundance: many
j_gene: TRBJ2-7
v_gene: TRBV29-1
d_gene: TRBD2
CDR3aa: CSVATSGGTEQYF
CDR3nt: TGCAGCGTTGCTACTAGCGGGGGCACTGAGCAGTACTTC

len: 16
abundance: many
j_gene: TRBJ2-5
v_gene: TRBV24-1
d_gene: TRBD2
CDR3aa: CATSEVGGGVQETQYF
CDR3nt: TGTGCCACCAGTGAGGTCGGCGGGGGAGTCCAAGAGACCCAGTACTTC

len: 16
abundance: many
j_gene: TRBJ1-5
v_gene: TRBV19
d_gene: .
CDR3aa: CASRLGRNRDNQPQHF
CDR3nt: TGTGCCAGTAGATTAGGTCGAAACAGGGATAATCAGCCCCAGCATTTT

len: 14
abundance: .
j_gene: TRBJ2-3
v_gene: TRBV7-2
d_gene: TRBD2
CDR3aa: CASRHGGATDTQYF
CDR3nt: TGTGCCAGCAGACACGGGGGGGCGACAGATACGCAGTATTTT

len: 13
abundance: many
j_gene: TRBJ2-3
v_gene: TRBV2
d_gene: TRBD1
CDR3aa: CASWVDRGDTQYF
CDR3nt: TGTGCCAGCTGGGTTGACAGGGGTGATACGCAGTATTTT

len: 15
abundance: many
j_gene: TRBJ2-5
v_gene: TRBV18
d_gene: TRBD1
CDR3aa: CASSYDDRGSETQYF
CDR3nt: TGTGCCAGCTCATACGACGACAGGGGATCGGAGACCCAGTACTTC

len: 13
abundance: once
j_gene: TRBJ2-3
v_gene: TRBV7-2
d_gene: .
CDR3aa: CASSPQSGPYKYF
CDR3nt: TGTGCCAGCAGCCCACAATCCGGACCCTATAAGTATTTT

len: 14
abundance: many
j_gene: TRBJ1-2
v_gene: TRBV19
d_gene: .
CDR3aa: CASSMEWAVYGYTF
CDR3nt: TGTGCCAGTAGTATGGAATGGGCAGTCTATGGCTACACCTTC

len: 14
abundance: many
j_gene: TRBJ2-3
v_gene: TRBV28
d_gene: .
CDR3aa: CASSLIEGSDTQYF
CDR3nt: TGTGCCAGCAGTTTAATCGAGGGATCAGATACGCAGTATTTT

len: 12
abundance: few
j_gene: TRBJ1-1
v_gene: TRBV7-3
d_gene: .
CDR3aa: CASGYGYTEAFF
CDR3nt: TGTGCCAGCGGATACGGCTACACTGAAGCTTTCTTT

len: 17
abundance: many
j_gene: TRBJ2-4
v_gene: TRBV21-1
d_gene: .
CDR3aa: CASSGPRGPLAKNIQYF
CDR3nt: TGTGCCAGCAGCGGACCCCGCGGACCTCTAGCCAAAAACATTCAGTACTTC

len: 14
abundance: many
j_gene: TRBJ2-7
v_gene: TRBV4-2
d_gene: TRBD1
CDR3aa: CASSQGTGVNEQYF
CDR3nt: TGTGCCAGCAGCCAAGGGACAGGGGTTAACGAGCAGTACTTC

len: 15
abundance: .
j_gene: TRBJ2-3
v_gene: TRBV10-3
d_gene: .
CDR3aa: CAISESGGDADTQYF
CDR3nt: TGTGCCATCAGTGAGTCGGGGGGTGACGCAGATACGCAGTATTTT

len: 15
abundance: few
j_gene: TRBJ2-1
v_gene: TRBV6-5
d_gene: .
CDR3aa: CASSYKGKPYNEQFF
CDR3nt: TGTGCCAGCAGTTATAAGGGGAAACCCTACAATGAGCAGTTCTTC

len: 14
abundance: .
j_gene: TRBJ2-7
v_gene: TRBV6-1
d_gene: .
CDR3aa: CASSERGGSYEQYF
CDR3nt: TGTGCCAGCAGTGAACGTGGGGGGTCCTACGAGCAGTACTTC

len: 15
abundance: many
j_gene: TRBJ1-1
v_gene: TRBV5-1
d_gene: .
CDR3aa: CASSLGRAGSTEAFF
CDR3nt: TGCGCCAGCAGCTTGGGCCGGGCGGGTAGCACTGAAGCTTTCTTT

len: 14
abundance: many
j_gene: TRBJ2-7
v_gene: TRBV7-2
d_gene: TRBD2
CDR3aa: CASSLVALAGEQYF
CDR3nt: TGTGCCAGCAGCTTAGTGGCACTAGCGGGCGAGCAGTACTTC

len: 13
abundance: medium-sized
j_gene: TRBJ1-4
v_gene: TRBV30
d_gene: .
CDR3aa: CAWSAQLNEKLFF
CDR3nt: TGTGCCTGGAGCGCACAGCTTAATGAAAAACTGTTTTTT

len: 14
abundance: medium-sized
j_gene: TRBJ2-1
v_gene: TRBV7-2
d_gene: TRBD1
CDR3aa: CASSPGTGGNEQFF
CDR3nt: TGTGCCAGCAGCCCCGGGACAGGGGGCAATGAGCAGTTCTTC

len: 13
abundance: medium-sized
j_gene: TRBJ2-7
v_gene: TRBV7-9
d_gene: .
CDR3aa: CASSSALFYEQYF
CDR3nt: TGTGCCAGCAGCTCCGCACTTTTTTACGAGCAGTACTTC

len: 12
abundance: medium-sized
j_gene: TRBJ1-1
v_gene: TRBV7-8
d_gene: .
CDR3aa: CAWGGANTEAFF
CDR3nt: TGTGCCTGGGGAGGGGCGAACACTGAAGCTTTCTTT